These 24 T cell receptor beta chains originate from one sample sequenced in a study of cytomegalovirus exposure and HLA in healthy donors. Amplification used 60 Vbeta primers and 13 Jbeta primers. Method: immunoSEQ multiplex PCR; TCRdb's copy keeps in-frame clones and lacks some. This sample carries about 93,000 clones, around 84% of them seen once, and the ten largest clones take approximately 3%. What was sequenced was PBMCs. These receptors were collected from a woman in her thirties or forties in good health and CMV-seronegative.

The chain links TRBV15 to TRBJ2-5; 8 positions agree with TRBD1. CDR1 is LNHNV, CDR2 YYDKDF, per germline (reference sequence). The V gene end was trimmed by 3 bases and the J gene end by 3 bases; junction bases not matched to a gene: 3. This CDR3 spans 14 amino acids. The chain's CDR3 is CATSRDRAEETQYF. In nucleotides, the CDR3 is TGTGCCACCAGCAGGGACAGGGCGGAAGAGACCCAGTACTTC.

The CDR3 is CASSSARGNKDEQFF. The CDR3 DNA reads TGTGCCAGCAGTTCCGCCAGGGGGAATAAGGATGAGCAGTTCTTC. The V and J genes are TRBV28 and TRBJ2-1; 7 bases map to TRBD1. This CDR3 spans 15 amino acids. Germline V lookup: CDR1 MDHEN, CDR2 SYDVKM. V was pared by 4 bases and J by 8 bases, with 11 bases of the junction left unmatched. Drawing the rest from reference TRBV28 and TRBJ2-1, the complete variable domain is DVKVTQSSRYLVKRTGEKVFLECVQDMDHENMFWYRQDPGLGLRLIYFSYDVKMKEKGDIPEGYSVSREKKERFSLILESASTNQTSMYLCASSSARGNKDEQFFGPGTRLTVL.

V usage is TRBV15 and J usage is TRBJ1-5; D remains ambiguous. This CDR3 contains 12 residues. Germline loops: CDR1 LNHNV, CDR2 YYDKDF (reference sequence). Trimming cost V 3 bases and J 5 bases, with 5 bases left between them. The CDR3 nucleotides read TGTGCCACCAGCAGTAACTATCAGCCCCAGCATTTT. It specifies CATSSNYQPQHF.

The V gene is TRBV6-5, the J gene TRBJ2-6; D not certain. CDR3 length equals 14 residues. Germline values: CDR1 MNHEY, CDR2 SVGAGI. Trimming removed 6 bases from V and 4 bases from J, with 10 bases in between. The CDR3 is CASRLGSGANVLTF. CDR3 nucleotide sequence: TGTGCCAGCAGGCTAGGTTCCGGGGCCAACGTCCTGACTTTC.

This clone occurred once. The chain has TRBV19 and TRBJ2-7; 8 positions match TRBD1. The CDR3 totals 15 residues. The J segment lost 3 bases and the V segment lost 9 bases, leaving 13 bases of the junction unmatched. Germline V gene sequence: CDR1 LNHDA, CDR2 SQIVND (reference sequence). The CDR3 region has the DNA TGTGCCAGCCGACCCCGACAGGGGCGGAACTACGAGCAGTACTTC. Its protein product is CASRPRQGRNYEQYF. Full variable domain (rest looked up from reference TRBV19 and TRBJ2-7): DGGITQSPKYLFRKEGQNVTLSCEQNLNHDAMYWYRQDPGQGLRLIYYSQIVNDFQKGDIAEGYSVSREKKESFPLTVTSAQKNPTAFYLCASRPRQGRNYEQYFGPGTRLTVT.

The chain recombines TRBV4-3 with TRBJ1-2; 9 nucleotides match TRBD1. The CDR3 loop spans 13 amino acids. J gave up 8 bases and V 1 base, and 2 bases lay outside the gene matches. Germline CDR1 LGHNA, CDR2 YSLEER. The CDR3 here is CASSQGTGEGYTF. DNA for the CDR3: TGCGCCAGCAGCCAAGGGACAGGGGAAGGCTACACCTTC.

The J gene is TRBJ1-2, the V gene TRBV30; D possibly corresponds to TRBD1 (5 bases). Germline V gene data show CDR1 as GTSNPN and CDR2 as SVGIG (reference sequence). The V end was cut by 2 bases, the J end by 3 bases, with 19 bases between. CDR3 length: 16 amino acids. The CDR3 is CAWSPAVKDSYYGYTF. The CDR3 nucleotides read TGTGCCTGGAGTCCGGCCGTTAAAGACAGCTACTATGGCTACACCTTC.

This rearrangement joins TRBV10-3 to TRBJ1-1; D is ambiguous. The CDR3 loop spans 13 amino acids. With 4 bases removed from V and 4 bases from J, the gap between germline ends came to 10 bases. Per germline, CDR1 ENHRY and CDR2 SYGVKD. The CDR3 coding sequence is TGTGCCATCAGTGCGGCAGGATCCACTGAAGCTTTCTTT. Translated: CAISAAGSTEAFF.

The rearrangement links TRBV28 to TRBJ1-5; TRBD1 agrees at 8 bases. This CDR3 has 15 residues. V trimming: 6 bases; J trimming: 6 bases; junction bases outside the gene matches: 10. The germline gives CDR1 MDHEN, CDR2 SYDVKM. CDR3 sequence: CASRQKTGDGQPQHF. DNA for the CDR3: TGTGCCAGCAGGCAAAAGACAGGGGATGGTCAGCCCCAGCATTTT.

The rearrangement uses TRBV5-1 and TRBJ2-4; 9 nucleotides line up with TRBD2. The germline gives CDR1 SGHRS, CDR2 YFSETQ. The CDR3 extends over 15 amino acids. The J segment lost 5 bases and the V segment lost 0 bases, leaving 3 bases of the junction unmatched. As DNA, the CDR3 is TGCGCCAGCAGCTTGGCCGGGACTAGCCAAAACATTCAGTACTTC. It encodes CASSLAGTSQNIQYF.

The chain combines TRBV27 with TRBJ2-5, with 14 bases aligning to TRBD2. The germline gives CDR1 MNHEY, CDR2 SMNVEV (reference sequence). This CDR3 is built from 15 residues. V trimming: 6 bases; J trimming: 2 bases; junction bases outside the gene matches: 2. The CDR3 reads CASRRLAGGQETQYF. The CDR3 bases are TGTGCCAGCAGACGACTAGCGGGAGGGCAAGAGACCCAGTACTTC.

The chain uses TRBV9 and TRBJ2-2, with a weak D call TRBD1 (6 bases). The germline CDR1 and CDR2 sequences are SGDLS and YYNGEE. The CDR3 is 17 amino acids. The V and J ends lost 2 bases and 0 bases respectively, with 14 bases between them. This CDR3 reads CASSVGTLSPNTGELFF. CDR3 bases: TGTGCCAGCAGCGTGGGGACACTATCCCCGAACACCGGGGAGCTGTTTTTT.

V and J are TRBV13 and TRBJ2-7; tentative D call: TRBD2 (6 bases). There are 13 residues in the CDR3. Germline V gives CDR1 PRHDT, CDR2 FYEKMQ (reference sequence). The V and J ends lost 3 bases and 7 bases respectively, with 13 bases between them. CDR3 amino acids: CASSFRTRGEQYF. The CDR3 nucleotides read TGTGCCAGCAGCTTTCGGACTCGGGGGGAGCAGTACTTC.

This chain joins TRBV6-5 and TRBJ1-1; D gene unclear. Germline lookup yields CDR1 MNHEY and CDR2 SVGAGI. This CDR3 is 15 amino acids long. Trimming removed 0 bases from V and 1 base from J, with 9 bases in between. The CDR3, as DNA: TGTGCCAGCAGTTACTCATTGGGCAGGAACACTGAAGCTTTCTTT. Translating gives CASSYSLGRNTEAFF.

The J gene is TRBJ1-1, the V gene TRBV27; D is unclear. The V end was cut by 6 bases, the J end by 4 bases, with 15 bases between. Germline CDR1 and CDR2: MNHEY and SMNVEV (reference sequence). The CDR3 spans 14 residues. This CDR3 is CASSRRPAGTEAFF. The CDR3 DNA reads TGTGCCAGCAGCCGACGCCCCGCGGGCACTGAAGCTTTCTTT.

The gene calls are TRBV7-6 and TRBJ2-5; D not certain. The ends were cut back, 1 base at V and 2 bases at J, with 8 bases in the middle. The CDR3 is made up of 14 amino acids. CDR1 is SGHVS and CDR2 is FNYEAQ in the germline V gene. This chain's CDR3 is CASSLVGNQETQYF. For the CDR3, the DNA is TGTGCCAGCAGCTTAGTTGGCAATCAAGAGACCCAGTACTTC. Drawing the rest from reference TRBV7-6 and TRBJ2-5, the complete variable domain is GAGVSQSPRYKVTKRGQDVALRCDPISGHVSLYWYRQALGQGPEFLTYFNYEAQQDKSGLPNDRFSAERPEGSISTLTIQRTEQRDSAMYRCASSLVGNQETQYFGPGTRLLVL.

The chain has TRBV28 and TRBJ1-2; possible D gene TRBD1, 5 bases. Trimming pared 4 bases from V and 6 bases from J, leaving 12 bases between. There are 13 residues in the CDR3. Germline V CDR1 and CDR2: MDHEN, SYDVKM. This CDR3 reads CASSWGRADGYTF. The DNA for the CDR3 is TGTGCCAGCAGTTGGGGCAGGGCCGATGGCTACACCTTC.

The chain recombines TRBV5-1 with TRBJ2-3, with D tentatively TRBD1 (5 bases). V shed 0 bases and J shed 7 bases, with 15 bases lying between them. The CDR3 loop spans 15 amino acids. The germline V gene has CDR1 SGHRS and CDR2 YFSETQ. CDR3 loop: CASSLAWGGPNTQYF. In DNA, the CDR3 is TGCGCCAGCAGCTTGGCCTGGGGCGGCCCAAATACGCAGTATTTT. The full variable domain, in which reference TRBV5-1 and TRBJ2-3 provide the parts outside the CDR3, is KAGVTQTPRYLIKTRGQQVTLSCSPISGHRSVSWYQQTPGQGLQFLFEYFSETQRNKGNFPGRFSGRQFSNSRSEMNVSTLELGDSALYLCASSLAWGGPNTQYFGPGTRLTVL.

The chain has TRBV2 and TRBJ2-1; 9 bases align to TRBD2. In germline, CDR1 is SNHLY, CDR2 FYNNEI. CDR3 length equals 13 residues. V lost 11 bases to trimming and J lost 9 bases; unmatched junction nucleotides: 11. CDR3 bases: TGTGCCGGCGGGCGGGAGGGCCGGACTGAGCAGTTCTTC. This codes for CAGGREGRTEQFF.

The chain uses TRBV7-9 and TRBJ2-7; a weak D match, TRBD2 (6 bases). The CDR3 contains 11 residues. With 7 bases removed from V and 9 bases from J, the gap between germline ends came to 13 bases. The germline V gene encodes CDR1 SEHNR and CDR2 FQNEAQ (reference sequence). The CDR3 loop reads CASTGEGLQYF. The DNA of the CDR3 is TGTGCCAGCACGGGGGAAGGTTTGCAGTACTTC.

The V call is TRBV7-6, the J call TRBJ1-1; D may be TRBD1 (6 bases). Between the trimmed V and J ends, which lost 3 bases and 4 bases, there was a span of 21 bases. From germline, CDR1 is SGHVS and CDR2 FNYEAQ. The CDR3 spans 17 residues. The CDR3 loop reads CASSFYDRRSMTTEAFF. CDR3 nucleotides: TGTGCCAGCAGCTTCTACGACAGGCGGTCCATGACCACTGAAGCTTTCTTT. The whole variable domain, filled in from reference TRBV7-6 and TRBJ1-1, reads GAGVSQSPRYKVTKRGQDVALRCDPISGHVSLYWYRQALGQGPEFLTYFNYEAQQDKSGLPNDRFSAERPEGSISTLTIQRTEQRDSAMYRCASSFYDRRSMTTEAFFGQGTRLTVV.

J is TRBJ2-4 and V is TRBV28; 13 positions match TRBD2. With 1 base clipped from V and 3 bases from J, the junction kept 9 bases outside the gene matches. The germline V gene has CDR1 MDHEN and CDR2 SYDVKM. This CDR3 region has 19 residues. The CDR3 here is CASSLSLLAGGLDKNIQYF. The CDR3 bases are TGTGCCAGCAGTTTATCTTTACTAGCGGGAGGGCTTGACAAAAACATTCAGTACTTC.

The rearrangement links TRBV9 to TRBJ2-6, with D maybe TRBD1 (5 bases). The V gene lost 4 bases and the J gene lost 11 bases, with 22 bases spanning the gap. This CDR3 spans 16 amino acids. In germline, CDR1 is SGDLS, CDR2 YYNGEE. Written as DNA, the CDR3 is TGTGCCAGCAGCTCCGGATGGGGCCTACGAAAGGACGTCCTGACTTTC. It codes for CASSSGWGLRKDVLTF.

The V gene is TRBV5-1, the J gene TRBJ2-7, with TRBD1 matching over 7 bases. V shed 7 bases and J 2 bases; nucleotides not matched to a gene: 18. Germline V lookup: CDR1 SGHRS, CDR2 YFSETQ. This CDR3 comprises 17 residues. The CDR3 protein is CASGRVTGLLMAYEQYF. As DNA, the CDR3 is TGCGCCAGCGGTCGTGTGACAGGGCTTCTCATGGCCTACGAGCAGTACTTC.